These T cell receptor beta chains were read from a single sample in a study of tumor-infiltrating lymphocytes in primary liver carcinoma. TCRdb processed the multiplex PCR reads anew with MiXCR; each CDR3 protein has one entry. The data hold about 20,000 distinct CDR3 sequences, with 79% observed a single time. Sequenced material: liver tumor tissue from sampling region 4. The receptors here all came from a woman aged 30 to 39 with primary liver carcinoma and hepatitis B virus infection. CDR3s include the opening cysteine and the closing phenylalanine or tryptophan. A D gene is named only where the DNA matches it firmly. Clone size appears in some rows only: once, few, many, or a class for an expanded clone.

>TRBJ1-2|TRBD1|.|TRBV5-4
CASSRGQGSYGHTF
TGTGCCAGCAGCCGGGGACAGGGGAGCTATGGCCACACCTTC
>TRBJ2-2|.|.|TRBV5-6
CTSSLAPKVTGEMFF
TGTACCAGCAGCTTGGCACCCAAGGTCACCGGGGAGATGTTTTTT
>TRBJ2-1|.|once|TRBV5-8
CASSFDRCNEQFF
TGTGCCAGCAGCTTTGACAGGTGCAATGAACAGTTCTTC
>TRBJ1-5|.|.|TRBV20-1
CSVSLTGRNQPQHF
TGCAGTGTTAGCCTAACAGGGAGGAATCAGCCCCAGCATTTT
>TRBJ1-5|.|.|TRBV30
CAWGVGGNQPQHF
TGTGCCTGGGGTGTTGGAGGGAACCAGCCCCAGCATTTT
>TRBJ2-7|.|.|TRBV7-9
CASSSPAWGRASYEQYF
TGTGCCAGCAGCTCACCGGCGTGGGGGCGAGCTTCATATGAGCAGTACTTC
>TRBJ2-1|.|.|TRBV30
CAWNGDRSSYNEQSF
TGTGCCTGGAATGGGGACCGCTCCTCCTACAATGAGCAGTCCTTC
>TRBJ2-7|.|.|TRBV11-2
CASCPGNTHELYF
TGTGCCAGCTGCCCCGGGAACACCCACGAGCTGTACTTC
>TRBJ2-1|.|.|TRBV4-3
CASSHRELVNEQSF
TGCGCCAGCAGTCACAGAGAGTTGGTCAATGAGCAGTCCTTC
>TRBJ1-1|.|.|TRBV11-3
CSSLKVAITEAFF
TGTAGCAGCTTAAAAGTGGCGATCACTGAAGCTTTCTTT
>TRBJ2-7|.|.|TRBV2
CASSERGAIYERYF
TGTGCCAGCAGTGAACGGGGGGCGATCTACGAGCGGTACTTC
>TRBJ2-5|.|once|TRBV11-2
CASSPRQIESQCF
TGTGCCAGTAGCCCTAGACAGATAGAGAGTCAGTGCTTC
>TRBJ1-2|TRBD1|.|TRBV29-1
CSVERDRPFYGYTF
TGCAGCGTTGAAAGGGACAGGCCTTTCTATGGCTACACCTTC
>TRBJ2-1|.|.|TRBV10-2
CASQTIRLVRGNEQFF
TGCGCCAGCCAAACAATTCGCCTAGTACGAGGAAATGAGCAGTTCTTC
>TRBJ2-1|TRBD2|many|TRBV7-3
CASSLTGAGGYNEQFF
TGTGCCAGCAGCTTAACTGGAGCGGGAGGGTACAATGAGCAGTTCTTC
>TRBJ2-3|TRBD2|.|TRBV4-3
CASIQEPVTNGRTGVTDTQYF
TGCGCCAGCATCCAAGAGCCGGTAACTAACGGGAGGACGGGGGTCACAGATACGCAATATTTT
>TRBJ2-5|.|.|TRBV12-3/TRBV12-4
CASSAYPGSEETQYF
TGCGCCAGCAGCGCCTACCCCGGAAGTGAAGAGACCCAGTACTTC
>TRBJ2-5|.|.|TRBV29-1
CSVEASRLGVQETQYF
TGCAGCGTTGAAGCCTCCCGGTTAGGGGTCCAAGAGACCCAGTACTTC
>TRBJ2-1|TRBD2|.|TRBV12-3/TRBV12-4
CASSLSGTRGLKQFF
TGTGCTAGCAGCCTGTCCGGGACTAGAGGACTTAAGCAGTTCTTC
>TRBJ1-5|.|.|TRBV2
CASSPDGGDQTQHF
TGTGCCAGCAGTCCTGACGGGGGAGATCAGACTCAGCATTTT
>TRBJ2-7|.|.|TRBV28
CAINLPLDGWYSYEQYF
TGTGCCATCAACCTCCCTTTGGACGGATGGTACTCCTATGAGCAGTACTTC
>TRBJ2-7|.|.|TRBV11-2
CASSLGVSGSYKRYF
TGTGCCAGCAGCTTAGGAGTTAGCGGTTCCTATAAGCGGTACTTC
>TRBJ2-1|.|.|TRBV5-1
CANTPSLDYSYNEQFF
TGCGCCAACACCCCGTCCCTGGACTATTCCTACAATGAGCAGTTCTTC
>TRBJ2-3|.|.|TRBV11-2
CASNPQTHTDMQYF
TGTGCAAGCAACCCACAAACTCACACAGATATGCAGTATTTT
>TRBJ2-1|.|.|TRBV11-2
CASSSQLNEQFF
TGTGCCAGCAGCTCACAACTTAATGAGCAGTTCTTC
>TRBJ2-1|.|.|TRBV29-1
CSARDYNEQFF
TGCAGCGCAAGGGACTACAATGAGCAGTTCTTC
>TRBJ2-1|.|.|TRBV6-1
CASSEVGGPVYDEQFF
TGTGCCAGCAGTGAAGTGGGGGGGCCTGTGTACGATGAGCAGTTCTTC
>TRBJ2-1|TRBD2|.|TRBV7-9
CANNNPTGTTKHNEQFF
TGTGCCAACAACAATCCGACCGGGACTACAAAACACAATGAGCAGTTCTTC
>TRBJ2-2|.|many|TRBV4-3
CAGSSMGAGELFF
TGCGCCGGCAGCTCGATGGGAGCCGGGGAGCTGTTTTTT
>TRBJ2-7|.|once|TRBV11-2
CASSLIGLEQYF
TGTGCCAGCAGCTTAATAGGGCTCGAGCAGTACTTC
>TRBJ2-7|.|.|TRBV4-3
CASSQAVMGGHICYDQYF
TGCGCCAGCAGCCAAGCTGTGATGGGGGGTCACATTTGCTACGACCAGTACTTC
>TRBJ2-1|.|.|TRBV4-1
CASQESSTGYNEQFF
TGCGCCAGCCAAGAGTCATCGACAGGATACAATGAGCAGTTCTTC
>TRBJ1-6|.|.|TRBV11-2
CARSPYTGMGSPLHF
TGTGCCAGGAGCCCATACACCGGGATGGGTTCGCCCCTCCACTTT
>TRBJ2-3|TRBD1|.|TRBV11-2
CASRLPGQPTDTQYF
TGTGCCAGCAGACTACCGGGACAGCCCACAGATACGCAGTACTTT
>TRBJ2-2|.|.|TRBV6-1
CACMKRRDTGELFF
TGTGCCTGCATGAAGAGACGGGACACCGGGGAACTGTTTTTT
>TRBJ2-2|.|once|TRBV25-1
CALRGASSPYSGELFF
TGTGCCCTTCGCGGCGCTTCGTCGCCTTACAGCGGGGAGCTGTTTTTT
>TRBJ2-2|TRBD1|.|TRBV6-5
CASSPRTGFPGELIF
TGTGCCAGCAGTCCGCGGACAGGGTTCCCCGGAGAGCTGATTTTT
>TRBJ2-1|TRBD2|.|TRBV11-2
CASSLENGLAMGEQFF
TGCGCCAGCAGCTTGGAAAACGGACTAGCCATGGGTGAGCAGTTCTTC
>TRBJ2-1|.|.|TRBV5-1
CASSLRAEGYKQFF
TGCGCCAGCAGCCTTAGGGCGGAGGGGTATAAGCAGTTCTTC
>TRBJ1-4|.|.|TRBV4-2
CASCQDREKLLF
TGTGCCAGCTGCCAAGATAGGGAAAAACTGCTCTTT
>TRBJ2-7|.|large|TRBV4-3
CASSHTALSNEQYF
TGCGCCAGCAGCCACACTGCCCTTTCCAACGAGCAGTACTTC
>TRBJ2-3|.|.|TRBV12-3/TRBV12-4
CVSSYQYTVTQYF
TGTGTCAGCAGTTATCAGTATACAGTTACGCAGTATTTT
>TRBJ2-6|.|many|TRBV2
CASSEARGGANVLTF
TGTGCCAGCAGTGAAGCACGGGGTGGGGCCAACGTCCTGACTTTC
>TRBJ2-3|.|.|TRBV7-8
CASSFCGVSTQYF
TGTGCCAGCAGCTTTTGTGGAGTGAGTACGCAGTATTTT
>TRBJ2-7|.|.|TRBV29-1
CSVGQGAFYGHYF
.
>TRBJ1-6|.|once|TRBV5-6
CASSSIAMGSPLHF
TGTGCCAGCAGCTCGATAGCAATGGGATCACCCCTCCACTTT
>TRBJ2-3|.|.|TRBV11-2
CDSSPRTHTDTRYF
TGTGACAGCAGCCCACGAACTCACACAGATACGCGGTATTTT
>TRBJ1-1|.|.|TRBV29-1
CSVAPHPNTEAFF
TGCAGCGTTGCCCCGCACCCGAACACTGAAGCTTTCTTT
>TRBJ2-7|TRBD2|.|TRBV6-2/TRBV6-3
CASGQLTGGLYEQYF
TGTGCGAGCGGTCAATTAACGGGAGGACTTTACGAGCAGTACTTC
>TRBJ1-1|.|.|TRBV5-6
CASSSVGEVNTEAFF
TGTGCCAGCAGCTCGGTGGGGGAGGTGAACACTGAAGCTTTCTTT
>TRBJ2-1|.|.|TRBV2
CTGLVNSYNEQFF
TGTACCGGTCTAGTTAACTCCTACAATGAGCAGTTCTTC
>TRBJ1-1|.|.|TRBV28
CASTRESVNAAFF
TGTGCCAGCACTAGGGAAAGTGTTAATGCAGCTTTCTTT
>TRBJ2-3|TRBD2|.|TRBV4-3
CTSSQEPVTSGRTGVTDTQYF
TGCACCAGCAGCCAAGAGCCGGTAACTAGCGGGAGGACGGGGGTCACAGATACGCAATACTTT
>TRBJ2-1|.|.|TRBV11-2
CASSLGGGSSNEQFF
TGTGCCAGTAGCTTAGGTGGGGGCTCCAGCAATGAGCAGTTCTTC
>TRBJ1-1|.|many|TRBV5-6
CASSFWGRRGAFF
TGTGCCAGCAGCTTTTGGGGCCGCAGGGGAGCTTTCTTT
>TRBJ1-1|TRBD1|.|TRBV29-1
CSVGQVNTGARF
TGTAGCGTAGGACAGGTGAACACTGGAGCTCGCTTT